The 7 T cell receptor beta chains given below trace back to one sample, sequenced in a study of T cell changes during pregnancy in multiple sclerosis. Produced via immunoSEQ multiplex PCR; TCRdb's table is partial and in-frame only. The data show 45,000 to 55,000 clones, roughly 92% seen once. The material sequenced was peripheral blood, taken in the third trimester of pregnancy. The receptors shown here come from a female donor with multiple sclerosis, enrolled in a pregnancy study.

The chain couples TRBV2 to TRBJ1-3, with TRBD1 matching over 10 bases. This CDR3 is built from 16 residues. Germline lookup yields CDR1 SNHLY and CDR2 FYNNEI. Trimming cost V 1 base and J 4 bases; bases outside gene matches: 4. The DNA of the CDR3 is TGTGCCAGCAGTGAAGAAGGGACAGGGGCGGGAAACACCATATATTTT. As protein: CASSEEGTGAGNTIYF.

The chain links TRBV19 to TRBJ2-1; 15 bases line up with TRBD2. Trimming removed 6 bases from V and 7 bases from J; junction bases left unmatched: 1. CDR3 length equals 14 residues. Germline V gene data show CDR1 as LNHDA and CDR2 as SQIVND (reference sequence). CDR3 DNA: TGTGCCAGTAGGGGACTAGCGGGAGGAAATGAGCAGTTCTTC. Protein sequence: CASRGLAGGNEQFF.

This clone rates as medium-sized (0.01 to 0.1%). The genes are TRBV10-3 and TRBJ1-1, with 8 positions matching TRBD1. Per the germline V gene, CDR1 is ENHRY and CDR2 is SYGVKD. The junction had 12 bases not matched to a gene; V was cut back by 4 bases and J by 5 bases. CDR3 length: 16 amino acids. The CDR3 nucleotides read TGTGCCATCAGTGTAAGGGACAGGCGCCCGAGGACTGAAGCTTTCTTT. Encoded protein: CAISVRDRRPRTEAFF.

The chain is built from TRBV14 and TRBJ2-7; D is undetermined. V was clipped by 3 bases and J by 3 bases, with 6 bases between them. In germline, CDR1 is SGHDN, CDR2 FVKESK. The CDR3 is 12 amino acids. The CDR3 DNA follows: TGTGCCAGCAGCCACCTATACTACGAGCAGTACTTC. Amino acids: CASSHLYYEQYF.

This clone was seen only once. DNA for the CDR3: TGTGCCACCAGCTACGGGACTAGCGGGAGACACGAGCAGTACTTC. Protein: CATSYGTSGRHEQYF. This chain links TRBV15 with TRBJ2-7, with TRBD2 matching over 14 bases. Germline V gene lookup returns CDR1 LNHNV and CDR2 YYDKDF (reference sequence). This CDR3 is built from 15 residues. After removal of 5 bases from V and 5 bases from J, the junction contained 5 bases not matched to a gene.

The gene calls are TRBV7-2 and TRBJ2-1, with TRBD2 matching 8 bases. V lost 5 bases to trimming and J lost 6 bases; unmatched junction nucleotides: 18. CDR1 is SGHTA and CDR2 is FQGNSA in the germline V gene. There are 18 residues in the CDR3. The CDR3 bases are TGTGCCAGCAGCCCCGGACAGCCGGGACTAGGATCTCTCAATGAGCAGTTCTTC. Protein sequence: CASSPGQPGLGSLNEQFF. Combining the CDR3 with reference TRBV7-2 and TRBJ2-1 gives the whole variable domain GAGVSQSPSNKVTEKGKDVELRCDPISGHTALYWYRQSLGQGLEFLIYFQGNSAPDKSGLPSDRFSAERTGGSVSTLTIQRTQQEDSAVYLCASSPGQPGLGSLNEQFFGPGTRLTVL.

This clone was picked up one time. The chain has TRBV7-2 and TRBJ2-7; maybe TRBD1 (6 bases). Deletions cut 5 bases from V and 0 bases from J, with 8 bases between. This CDR3 comprises 13 residues. Germline V gives CDR1 SGHTA, CDR2 FQGNSA. The CDR3 region has the DNA TGTGCCAGCAGCCGGGACAACTCCTACGAGCAGTACTTC. As protein: CASSRDNSYEQYF.